This is a list of T cell receptor beta chains from one sample in a study of cytomegalovirus exposure and HLA in healthy donors. Sequenced by immunoSEQ multiplex PCR; TCRdb stores in-frame clones only, minus some. The sample includes around 200,000 clones, almost 85% of them seen just once. Sequencing was done on a sample of PBMCs. All receptors come from a woman in her thirties or forties in good health and CMV-seronegative. The CDR3 runs from the conserved cysteine through the conserved F or W. The D gene is left open where the match is weak. Only part of the rows carry a size: once, few, many, or a class if the clone is expanded.

.	.	TRBV6-5	TRBJ2-2	CASSTGTGTGELFF	TGTGCCAGCAGTACAGGGACCGGCACCGGGGAGCTGTTTTTT
TRBD1	.	TRBV5-4	TRBJ1-1	CASSLFSRPGQGSRSTEAFF	TGTGCCAGCAGCTTGTTCTCCCGACCGGGACAGGGCTCACGAAGCACTGAAGCTTTCTTT
TRBD1	few	TRBV5-1	TRBJ1-2	CASSQDGQGPKGYTF	TGCGCCAGCAGCCAAGACGGACAGGGGCCTAAAGGCTACACCTTC
.	few	TRBV30	TRBJ1-1	CAWSVKAGFVQAFF	TGTGCCTGGAGTGTAAAAGCAGGGTTCGTTCAGGCTTTCTTT
.	.	TRBV7-9	TRBJ2-2	CASGGFLSTNTGELFF	TGTGCCAGTGGCGGATTCTTAAGTACGAACACCGGGGAGCTGTTTTTT
.	.	TRBV2	TRBJ2-3	CASRSRGNPTDTQYF	TGTGCCAGCAGATCAAGGGGGAACCCCACAGATACGCAGTATTTT
TRBD1	.	TRBV7-2	TRBJ2-3	CASSTRGTGTDTQYF	TGTGCCAGCAGCACTCGAGGGACAGGCACAGATACGCAGTATTTT
.	.	TRBV9	TRBJ1-1	CASSGRRGSTEAFF	TGTGCCAGCAGCGGGCGTCGGGGTAGTACTGAAGCTTTCTTT
TRBD1	.	TRBV5-1	TRBJ2-1	CASSPGQGQYNEQFF	TGCGCCAGCAGCCCTGGACAGGGTCAATACAATGAGCAGTTCTTC
TRBD1	.	TRBV27	TRBJ1-1	CASSRTGGWTEAFF	TGTGCCAGCAGTAGGACAGGGGGCTGGACTGAAGCTTTCTTT
.	.	TRBV20-1	TRBJ1-1	CTFRRNTEAFF	TGCACCTTTCGTAGGAACACTGAAGCTTTCTTT
TRBD1	.	TRBV6-6	TRBJ1-5	CASRTDRDNQPQHF	TGTGCCAGCCGGACCGACAGGGACAATCAGCCCCAGCATTTT
TRBD1	.	TRBV5-1	TRBJ2-3	CASSLETGADTQYF	TGCGCCAGCAGCTTGGAAACAGGGGCGGATACGCAGTATTTT
TRBD1	.	TRBV27	TRBJ1-2	CASSRQQGKRGYTF	TGTGCCAGCAGTAGACAACAGGGGAAACGTGGCTACACCTTC
TRBD1	.	TRBV7-3	TRBJ1-2	CASSLGQGLGYTF	TGTGCCAGCAGCTTGGGACAGGGGCTCGGCTACACCTTC
TRBD2	.	TRBV29-1	TRBJ2-3	CSVDSGGVYTQYF	TGCAGCGTTGATAGCGGGGGGGTATATACGCAGTATTTT
TRBD1	once	TRBV19	TRBJ2-1	CASSQGKRLFGTGWKEQFF	TGTGCCAGTAGTCAAGGAAAACGCTTATTCGGGACAGGGTGGAAGGAGCAGTTCTTC
TRBD1	once	TRBV30	TRBJ2-5	CAWTPGQGETQYF	TGTGCCTGGACCCCGGGACAGGGCGAGACCCAGTACTTC
TRBD1	.	TRBV5-1	TRBJ2-1	CASSYRGNEQFF	TGCGCCAGCAGTTACAGGGGCAATGAGCAGTTCTTC
.	.	TRBV2	TRBJ1-5	CASSPQGKRSNQPQHF	TGTGCCAGCAGTCCCCAGGGAAAAAGGAGCAATCAGCCCCAGCATTTT
.	.	TRBV18	TRBJ1-2	CASTPKAGDGYTF	TGTGCCAGCACACCAAAGGCAGGCGATGGCTACACCTTC
.	.	TRBV11-2	TRBJ1-1	CASSPRGRGMNTEAFF	TGTGCCAGCAGCCCCCGGGGGCGGGGGATGAACACTGAAGCTTTCTTT
.	few	TRBV29-1	TRBJ1-3	CSVEDHTGEDGNTIYF	TGCAGCGTTGAAGATCATACCGGGGAAGATGGAAACACCATATATTTT
.	.	TRBV6-5	TRBJ1-5	CATGRAVYQPQHF	TGTGCCACCGGGAGAGCAGTCTATCAGCCCCAGCATTTT
TRBD1	.	TRBV30	TRBJ2-2	CAWSHRGQDGELFF	TGTGCCTGGAGTCACAGGGGGCAGGACGGGGAGCTGTTTTTT
TRBD2	.	TRBV7-2	TRBJ2-7	CASSLRQGGYEQYF	TGTGCCAGCAGCTTACGTCAGGGAGGGTACGAGCAGTACTTC
TRBD2	.	TRBV13	TRBJ2-1	CASSLSGGRSYNEQFF	TGTGCCAGCAGCTTAAGCGGGGGGCGCTCCTACAATGAGCAGTTCTTC
TRBD1	.	TRBV4-2	TRBJ2-3	CASSQRTGGLTDTQYF	TGTGCCAGCAGCCAGAGGACAGGGGGCCTCACAGATACGCAGTATTTT
.	.	TRBV4-1	TRBJ2-4	CASSQDRDTNIQYF	TGCGCCAGCAGCCAAGATAGGGACACCAACATTCAGTACTTC
TRBD2	.	TRBV9	TRBJ2-5	CVSSVAAGGSRETQYF	TGTGTCAGCAGCGTAGCAGCGGGGGGATCTCGGGAGACCCAGTACTTC
.	.	TRBV27	TRBJ2-5	CASGRGLETQYF	TGTGCCAGCGGCCGAGGGCTAGAGACCCAGTACTTC
TRBD2	.	TRBV9	TRBJ2-3	CASSVGGGSWVTDTQYF	TGTGCCAGCAGCGTAGGGGGGGGTTCGTGGGTCACAGATACGCAGTATTTT
TRBD1	.	TRBV18	TRBJ2-7	CASSPRRDRRYYEQYF	TGTGCCAGCTCACCACGGCGGGACAGGAGATACTACGAGCAGTACTTC
TRBD1	.	TRBV19	TRBJ2-7	CASSRTGTNHEQYF	TGTGCCAGTAGTAGGACAGGGACGAATCACGAGCAGTACTTC
TRBD1	.	TRBV18	TRBJ1-1	CASSPPGQGNTEAFF	TGTGCCAGCTCACCTCCGGGACAGGGGAACACTGAAGCTTTCTTT
.	few	TRBV6-1	TRBJ1-1	CASSRRAPNTEAFF	TGTGCCAGCAGTAGGAGGGCGCCGAACACTGAAGCTTTCTTT
.	.	TRBV6-1	TRBJ1-1	CASSEARGITEAFF	TGTGCCAGCAGTGAAGCGCGGGGGATCACTGAAGCTTTCTTT
.	.	TRBV29-1	TRBJ2-7	CSVELEYEQYF	TGCAGCGTTGAGCTAGAGTACGAGCAGTACTTC
.	.	TRBV4-1	TRBJ2-7	CASSQAAGSLYEQYF	TGCGCCAGCAGCCAAGCTGCAGGAAGCTTATACGAGCAGTACTTC
.	few	TRBV6-6	TRBJ2-7	CASSPQPGYEQYF	TGTGCCAGCAGCCCCCAGCCGGGGTACGAGCAGTACTTC
.	.	TRBV9	TRBJ1-1	CASSVGEYTEAFF	TGTGCCAGCAGCGTAGGGGAGTATACTGAAGCTTTCTTT
.	.	TRBV9	TRBJ1-1	CASSVVSSNTEAFF	TGTGCCAGCAGCGTAGTTTCTTCGAACACTGAAGCTTTCTTT
.	few	TRBV7-8	TRBJ1-1	CASSLQGGTEAFF	TGTGCCAGCAGCTTACAGGGAGGAACTGAAGCTTTCTTT
TRBD1	.	TRBV7-3	TRBJ2-3	CASSLATGVLDTQYF	TGTGCCAGCAGCTTAGCGACAGGGGTCCTAGATACGCAGTATTTT
TRBD1	.	TRBV6-5	TRBJ1-6	CASSPTGTGNSPLHF	TGTGCCAGCAGCCCTACCGGGACAGGGAATTCACCCCTCCACTTT
TRBD1	.	TRBV9	TRBJ2-7	CASSGGTGTVAYEQYF	TGTGCCAGCAGCGGGGGGACCGGGACAGTTGCCTACGAGCAGTACTTC
.	.	TRBV7-9	TRBJ2-5	CASSFTGFQETQYF	TGTGCCAGCAGCTTCACGGGGTTCCAAGAGACCCAGTACTTC
TRBD2	.	TRBV11-3	TRBJ2-2	CASSPPEAGVMNTGELFF	TGTGCCAGCAGTCCTCCGGAAGCGGGGGTAATGAACACCGGGGAGCTGTTTTTT
TRBD1	.	TRBV6-1	TRBJ2-2	CASRPGTGWTGELFF	TGTGCCAGCAGACCCGGGACAGGGTGGACCGGGGAGCTGTTTTTT